The 9 T cell receptor beta chains below were found in one sample sequenced in a study of T cells in Graves' hyperthyroidism and ophthalmopathy. Amplification targeted TCR beta CDR3 regions from RNA transcripts. Carried out on the TCR CDR3, a first-round RT-PCR used the HTBI primer set. TCRdb reprocessed the multiplex PCR reads via MiXCR and lists one record per CDR3 protein. The sample holds 350,000 to 450,000 distinct CDR3 sequences, about 14% seen once. Sequenced: blood. The receptor source for this set is a woman aged 55-69 years with Graves' hyperthyroidism.

Many counts were recorded for this clonotype. The chain uses TRBV5-1 and TRBJ2-2; tentative D call: TRBD2 (5 bases). CDR3 length: 15 residues. The germline V and J ends were trimmed by 0 bases and 2 bases, with 8 bases remaining between them. Per the germline V gene, CDR1 is SGHRS and CDR2 is YFSETQ. CDR3 in DNA: TGCGCCAGCAGCTTGGATTCTAGCAACACCGGGGAGCTGTTTTTT. Protein: CASSLDSSNTGELFF.

The chain uses TRBV7-9 and TRBJ1-1; no clear D gene. Looked up from germline, CDR1 is SEHNR and CDR2 is FQNEAQ (reference sequence). The CDR3 length is 12 residues. Trimming took 8 bases from V and 2 from J, leaving 9 bases between them. The DNA for the CDR3 is TGTGCCAGCGTTCCCGGAAACACTGAAGCTTTCTTT. This encodes CASVPGNTEAFF.

This clonotype was seen a handful of times. This sequence joins TRBV4-1 and TRBJ2-3; D not resolved. The CDR3 sequence is 13 residues long. Trimming removed 0 bases at V and 6 bases at J, with 7 bases between. In germline, CDR1 is MGHRA, CDR2 YSYEKL. CDR3 sequence reads: CASSQDGRDTQYF. Written as DNA, the CDR3 is TGCGCCAGCAGCCAAGATGGCAGGGATACGCAGTATTTT.

This clonotype was detected ten times or more. The chain joins TRBV5-1 to TRBJ2-7; D is undetermined. The CDR3 extends over 14 amino acids. Germline CDR1 is SGHRS and CDR2 is YFSETQ. V dropped 0 bases and J dropped 2 bases, with 9 bases sitting between them. CDR3 sequence (DNA): TGCGCCAGCAGCTTGGGGGAACAAGCCTACGAGCAGTACTTC. Translating gives CASSLGEQAYEQYF.

This clonotype occurred a few times. This rearrangement joins TRBV29-1 to TRBJ2-1; a possible D gene is TRBD2 (6 bases). Trimming pared 3 bases from V and 0 bases from J, leaving 9 bases between. Looked up from germline, CDR1 is SQVTM and CDR2 is ANQGSEA. There are 14 residues in the CDR3. The CDR3 nucleotides read TGCAGCGTTGAGCGGGATAGCTCCTACAATGAGCAGTTCTTC. This gives the protein CSVERDSSYNEQFF.

This clonotype was observed many times. A read error may account for a junction end that differs from germline. This sequence joins TRBV5-1 and TRBJ2-5; D is uncertain. This CDR3 contains 11 residues. CDR1 is SGHRS and CDR2 is YFSETQ in the germline V gene. As DNA, the CDR3 is TGTGCCAGCTCGGTACAAGAGACCCAGTACTTC. Its protein is CASSVQETQYF. Based on the CDR3 plus reference TRBV5-1 and TRBJ2-5, the full variable domain is KAGVTQTPRYLIKTRGQQVTLSCSPISGHRSVSWYQQTPGQGLQFLFEYFSETQRNKGNFPGRFSGRQFSNSRSEMNVSTLELGDSALYLCASSVQETQYFGPGTRLLVL.

There are many counts of this clonotype. V usage is TRBV12-3 or TRBV12-4 and J usage is TRBJ2-3; no firm D call. The CDR3 length is 14 residues. Trimming took 3 bases from V and 4 from J, leaving 11 bases between them. As DNA, the CDR3 is TGTGCCAGCAGTTTCTTGGTGGGCGCAGATACGCAGTATTTT. Amino acid sequence: CASSFLVGADTQYF.

V is TRBV6-1 and J is TRBJ2-2; no clear D. The CDR3 length is 12 residues. CDR1 is MNHNS, CDR2 SASEGT, per germline. V dropped 6 bases and J dropped 4 bases, with 6 bases sitting between them. Written as DNA, the CDR3 is TGTGCCAGCAGGACATCCACCGGGGAGCTGTTTTTT. It yields the protein CASRTSTGELFF.

This clonotype was found many times. The CDR3: CASSLVVNEQYF. CDR3 DNA sequence: TGTGCCAGCAGCTTAGTTGTTAATGAGCAGTACTTC. The chain couples TRBV11-2 to TRBJ2-7; no clear D. CDR1 is SGHAT and CDR2 is FQNNGV in the germline V gene. Trimming shortened V by 1 base and J by 7 bases, and 8 bases separated the two germline ends. The CDR3 is 12 residues long.